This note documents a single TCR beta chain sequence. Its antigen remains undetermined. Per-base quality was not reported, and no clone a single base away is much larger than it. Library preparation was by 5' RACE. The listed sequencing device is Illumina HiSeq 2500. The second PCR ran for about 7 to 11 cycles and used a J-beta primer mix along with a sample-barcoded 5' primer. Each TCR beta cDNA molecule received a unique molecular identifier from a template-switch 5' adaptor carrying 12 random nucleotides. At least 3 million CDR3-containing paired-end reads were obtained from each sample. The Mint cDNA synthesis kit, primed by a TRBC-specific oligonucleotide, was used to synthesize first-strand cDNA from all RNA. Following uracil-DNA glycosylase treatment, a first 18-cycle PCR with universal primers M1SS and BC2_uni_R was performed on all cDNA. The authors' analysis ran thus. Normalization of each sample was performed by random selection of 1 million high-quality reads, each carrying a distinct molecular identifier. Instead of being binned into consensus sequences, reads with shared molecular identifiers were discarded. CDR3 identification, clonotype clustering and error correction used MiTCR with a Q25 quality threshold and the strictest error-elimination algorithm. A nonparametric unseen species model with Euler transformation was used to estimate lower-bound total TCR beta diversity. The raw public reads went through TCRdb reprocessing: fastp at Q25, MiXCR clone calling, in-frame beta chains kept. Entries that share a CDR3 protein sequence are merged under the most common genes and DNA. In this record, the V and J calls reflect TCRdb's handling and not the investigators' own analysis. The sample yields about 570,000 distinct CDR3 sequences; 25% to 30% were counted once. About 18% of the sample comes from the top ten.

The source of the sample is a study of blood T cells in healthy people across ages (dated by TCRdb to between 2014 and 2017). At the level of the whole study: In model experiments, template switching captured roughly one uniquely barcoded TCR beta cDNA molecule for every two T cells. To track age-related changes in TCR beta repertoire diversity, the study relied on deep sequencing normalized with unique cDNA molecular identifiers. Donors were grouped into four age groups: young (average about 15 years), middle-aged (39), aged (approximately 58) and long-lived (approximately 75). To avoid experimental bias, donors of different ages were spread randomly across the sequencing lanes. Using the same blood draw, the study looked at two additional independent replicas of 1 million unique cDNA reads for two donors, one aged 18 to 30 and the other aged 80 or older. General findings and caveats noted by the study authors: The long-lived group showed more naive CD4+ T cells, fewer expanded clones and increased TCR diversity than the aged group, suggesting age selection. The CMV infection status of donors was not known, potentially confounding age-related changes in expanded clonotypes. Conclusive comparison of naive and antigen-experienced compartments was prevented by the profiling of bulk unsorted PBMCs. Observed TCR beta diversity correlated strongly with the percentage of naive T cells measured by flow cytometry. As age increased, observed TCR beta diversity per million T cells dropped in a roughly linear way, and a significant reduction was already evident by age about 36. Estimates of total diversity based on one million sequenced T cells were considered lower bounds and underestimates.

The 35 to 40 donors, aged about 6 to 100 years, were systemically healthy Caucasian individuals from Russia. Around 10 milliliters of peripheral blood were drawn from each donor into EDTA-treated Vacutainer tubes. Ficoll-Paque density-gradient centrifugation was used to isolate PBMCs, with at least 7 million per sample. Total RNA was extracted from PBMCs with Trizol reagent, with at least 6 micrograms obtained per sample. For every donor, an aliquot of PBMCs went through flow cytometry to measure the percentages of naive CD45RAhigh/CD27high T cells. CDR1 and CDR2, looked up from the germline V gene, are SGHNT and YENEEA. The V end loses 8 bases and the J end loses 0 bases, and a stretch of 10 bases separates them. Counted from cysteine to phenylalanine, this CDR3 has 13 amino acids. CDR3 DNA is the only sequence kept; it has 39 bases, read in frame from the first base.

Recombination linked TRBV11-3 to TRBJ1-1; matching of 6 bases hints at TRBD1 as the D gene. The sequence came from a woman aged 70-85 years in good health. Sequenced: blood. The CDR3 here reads CASGGLLNTEAFF. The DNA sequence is TGTGCCAGCGGGGGCCTGCTGAACACTGAAGCTTTCTTT.